This TCR beta chain was sequenced for a study of brain metastases from non-small cell lung cancer. The repertoire was sequenced with immunoSEQ multiplex PCR; TCRdb's copy has only in-frame clones and lacks some. Here the sample spans over 950 clones, roughly nine tenths being singletons. The CDR3 runs 13 residues. After removal of 6 bases from V and 5 bases from J, the junction contained 0 bases not matched to a gene. Germline CDR1 KGHSH, CDR2 LQKENI. The chain is built from TRBV18 and TRBJ1-4; TRBD1 matches 10 bases. Source material: tumor-adjacent normal tissue. This receptor was identified in a donor aged 40 or older with non-small cell lung cancer. The CDR3 nucleotides read TGTGCCAGCTCGGGACAGGGGAATGAAAAACTGTTTTTT. Translated, it gives CASSGQGNEKLFF.